This entry describes one T cell receptor (beta chain). Its antigen is unknown. This entry is derived from a study of cytomegalovirus exposure and HLA in healthy donors. For the study at large: When 350 to 500 donors were genotyped, around 77% of them were found to fall in the Caucasian-associated ancestry cluster.

The study's findings and limits: Analysis was performed later, and it showed HLA-associated TCR beta chains to be more clonally expanded than equally common others. Using a false discovery rate of 0.05, a later analysis showed that about 16,000 TCR beta sequences were associated with HLA alleles. In a later analysis, across HLA loci, associated TCR counts were highest for DRB1, lowest for HLA-C.

J was trimmed by 3 bases and V by 5 bases; bases with no gene match: 7. Per germline, CDR1 SGHTA and CDR2 FQGNSA. The CDR3 length is 17 residues. PCR primers comprised 60 Vbeta and 13 Jbeta primers. Using immunoSEQ multiplex PCR, the repertoire was profiled, and TCRdb retains in-frame clones only, with some absent. The table lists some 190,000 clones, around 80% of them singletons. The material sequenced was PBMCs. The genes are TRBV7-2 and TRBJ2-2, with TRBD2 identical over 12 bases. The TCR sequence derives from a man between 18 and 35 years old in good health and CMV-seronegative. In nucleotides, the CDR3 is TGTGCCAGCAGCCGCTCTAGCGGGGGGGCCCACACCGGGGAGCTGTTTTTT. Its protein product is CASSRSSGGAHTGELFF.